This T cell receptor beta chain came from a study of T cells in Graves' hyperthyroidism and ophthalmopathy. General study findings and limits: Ophthalmopathy was model-predicted a median about 7.1 months pre-onset. Among clonotypes expanded in thyroid above 0.001, most were also found in blood.

This clonotype was recorded at least ten times. Antigen specificity is unknown. Amplified regions were TCR beta CDR3 sequences from RNA transcripts. HTBI primers drove first-round RT-PCR of the TCR CDR3. TCRdb itself ran the multiplex PCR reads through MiXCR, one entry per CDR3 protein. This sample carries 610,000 or so distinct CDR3 sequences, 46% of them seen once, and the ten largest clones take approximately 7.5%. This CDR3 region has 14 residues. V was cut by 3 bases and J by 5 bases, with 12 bases left in between. Germline V gives CDR1 SGDLS, CDR2 YYNGEE. The V gene is TRBV9, the J gene TRBJ2-1; D is unresolved. The origin of this receptor is a woman between 18 and 29 years old with Graves' hyperthyroidism. The sequenced sample was peripheral blood or thyroid tissue (not recorded which). The CDR3 nucleotides are TGTGCCAGCAGCGCTGACCTGGGCCACAATGAGCAGTTCTTC. Its translation: CASSADLGHNEQFF.